Listed below are T cell receptor beta chains from one sample, sequenced in a study of T cells after posttransplantation cyclophosphamide. Clones were read by immunoSEQ multiplex PCR, and TCRdb kept only the in-frame ones, dropping some. The sample carries fewer than 20,000 clones, 94% recorded once. The sample consisted of naive CD4+ T cells sorted from blood. The receptors here all came from a woman aged 50 to 65 in good health and a related stem cell transplant donor. CDR3s include the opening cysteine and the closing phenylalanine or tryptophan. The D gene is left open where the match is weak. Clone size is not always given. Where it is, it says once, few, many or a class for expanded clones.

j_call clone_size d_call v_call cdr3_aa cdr3_nt
TRBJ2-7 - TRBD1 TRBV19 CASSIRTGTGIYEQYF TGTGCCAGTAGTATAAGGACCGGGACAGGGATTTACGAGCAGTACTTC
TRBJ2-7 - TRBD1 TRBV7-8 CASSPSGGQGSYEQYF TGTGCCAGCAGCCCCTCAGGGGGACAGGGGAGCTACGAGCAGTACTTC
TRBJ2-5 - - TRBV11-3 CASSLGGIQETQYF TGTGCCAGCAGCTTAGGAGGTATCCAAGAGACCCAGTACTTC
TRBJ1-6 - TRBD1 TRBV4-1 CASSQYQGVRSYNSPLHF TGCGCCAGCAGCCAGTACCAGGGGGTCCGCTCCTATAATTCACCCCTCCACTTT
TRBJ1-1 - - TRBV7-3 CASSTQTGSTEAFF TGTGCCAGCAGCACACAAACAGGGAGCACTGAAGCTTTCTTT
TRBJ2-7 - - TRBV7-7 CASSPSPGDEQYF TGTGCCAGCAGCCCGAGTCCGGGGGACGAGCAGTACTTC
TRBJ2-7 - TRBD2 TRBV27 CASSPLSSGRASLYEQYF TGTGCCAGCAGTCCCCTAAGCAGCGGGAGGGCTTCACTATACGAGCAGTACTTC
TRBJ1-5 once TRBD1 TRBV15 CATSNPRGQGNQPQHF TGTGCCACCAGCAACCCGAGGGGACAGGGCAATCAGCCCCAGCATTTT
TRBJ2-1 - TRBD2 TRBV5-4 CASSLLAGGSYNEQFF TGTGCCAGCAGCTTGTTAGCGGGAGGATCCTACAATGAGCAGTTCTTC
TRBJ1-1 - - TRBV18 CASSRVGDTEAFF TGTGCCAGCTCACGGGTAGGGGACACTGAAGCTTTCTTT
TRBJ2-7 few - TRBV6-6 CASTTASYEQYF TGTGCCAGCACGACAGCTTCCTACGAGCAGTACTTC
TRBJ1-4 - - TRBV28 CASSGTAGGEKLFF TGTGCCAGCAGTGGGACCGCGGGGGGTGAAAAACTGTTTTTT
TRBJ2-7 - - TRBV9 CASSRTGSSYEQYF TGTGCCAGCAGTCGTACAGGGAGCTCCTACGAGCAGTACTTC
TRBJ2-7 - - TRBV27 CASSLGGNPLYEQYF TGTGCCAGCAGTTTGGGCGGGAACCCACTCTACGAGCAGTACTTC
TRBJ1-1 - - TRBV5-1 CASSLSGVNTEAFF TGCGCCAGCAGCTTGTCAGGGGTCAACACTGAAGCTTTCTTT
TRBJ2-7 - - TRBV27 CASSYSLLYEQYF TGTGCCAGCAGTTACAGCCTTCTCTACGAGCAGTACTTC
TRBJ1-4 - TRBD1 TRBV28 CASSPPTGGPNEKLFF TGTGCCAGCAGCCCCCCTACAGGGGGGCCTAATGAAAAACTGTTTTTT
TRBJ2-5 - TRBD2 TRBV5-1 CASSLVTSGSETQYF TGCGCCAGCAGCTTGGTAACTAGCGGGAGTGAGACCCAGTACTTC
TRBJ2-2 - - TRBV19 CASSYRAQGTGELFF TGTGCCAGTAGTTACAGGGCGCAAGGGACCGGGGAGCTGTTTTTT
TRBJ2-5 - - TRBV7-9 CASSLPMGQGQETQYF TGTGCCAGCAGCTTACCCATGGGGCAGGGTCAAGAGACCCAGTACTTC
TRBJ2-3 - TRBD2 TRBV18 CASPKREGSTDTQYF TGTGCCAGCCCCAAGCGGGAGGGGAGCACAGATACGCAGTATTTT
TRBJ1-2 once - TRBV19 CASSIGEGYTF TGTGCCAGTAGTATCGGGGAGGGATACACCTTC
TRBJ2-7 - - TRBV7-3 CASSPGGGVPGEQYF TGTGCCAGCAGCCCTGGAGGGGGCGTCCCGGGGGAGCAGTACTTC
TRBJ2-1 - TRBD2 TRBV7-2 CASSPTSGNYNEQFF TGTGCCAGCAGCCCGACTAGCGGGAACTACAATGAGCAGTTCTTC
TRBJ2-1 - TRBD1 TRBV29-1 CSVGGQFSYNEQFF TGCAGCGTTGGGGGACAGTTCTCCTACAATGAGCAGTTCTTC
TRBJ2-7 - - TRBV19 CASSIAGTPAYEQYF TGTGCCAGTAGTATAGCCGGGACACCGGCGTACGAGCAGTACTTC
TRBJ2-5 - - TRBV4-1 CASSQIPGRPQYF TGCGCCAGCAGCCAAATCCCAGGCAGGCCCCAGTACTTC